The clone carrying this TCR beta chain was picked up one time. As yet, its antigen is unknown. Other nucleotide sequences in the sample specify the same CDR3. The data belong to a study of cytomegalovirus exposure and HLA in healthy donors. Study-wide findings and caveats: Most TCR sequences were uncommon, yet certain public TCRs appeared in many donors. Prior analysis indicated that the majority of TCR beta V segments exhibited productivity approximately 87% or approximately 30% of the time. Clonal expansion was found to be greater in HLA-associated TCR beta chains than in equally common others in a later analysis.

The PCR was carried out with 60 Vbeta primers and 13 Jbeta primers. This table comes from immunoSEQ multiplex PCR, and its TCRdb copy is limited to in-frame clones, with some not included. The sample includes hundreds of thousands of clones, 70% to 80% of them seen just once. The germline CDR1 and CDR2 sequences are SGHDT and YYEEEE. Trimming removed 1 base at V and 0 bases at J, with 10 bases between. This CDR3 spans 16 amino acids. The chain recombines TRBV5-6 with TRBJ2-2, with D tentatively TRBD2 (5 bases). Material for sequencing was PBMCs. The source of this sequence is a male donor in good health and CMV-seronegative. The CDR3 sequence is CASSLPGEPNTGELFF. DNA for the CDR3: TGTGCCAGCAGCTTGCCCGGGGAGCCGAACACCGGGGAGCTGTTTTTT. The variable domain in full, completed from reference TRBV5-6 and TRBJ2-2, reads DAGVTQSPTHLIKTRGQQVTLRCSPKSGHDTVSWYQQALGQGPQFIFQYYEEEERQRGNFPDRFSGHQFPNYSSELNVNALLLGDSALYLCASSLPGEPNTGELFFGEGSRLTVL.